The 22 T cell receptor beta chains given below trace back to one sample, sequenced in a study of radiation and T cells in renal cell carcinoma. Using immunoSEQ multiplex PCR, the repertoire was profiled, and TCRdb retains in-frame clones only, with some absent. The repertoire holds more than 95,000 clones, with about four fifths as singletons. Time point defined: baseline pretreatment blood. Treatment reported: 15 Gy SBRT to primary tumor, nephrectomy 4 weeks later. This material consisted of blood, taken from a patient whose treatment included radiotherapy and nephrectomy. The source is a woman aged 60-75 years with renal cell carcinoma.

The chain joins TRBV19 to TRBJ1-5; D perhaps matches TRBD1 (6 bases). V was cut by 4 bases and J by 5 bases, with 15 bases left in between. From germline, CDR1 is LNHDA and CDR2 SQIVND (reference sequence). This CDR3 is built from 15 residues. CDR3 protein: CASSTPQGDYQPQHF. Here the CDR3 DNA reads TGTGCCAGTAGTACCCCACAGGGAGACTATCAGCCCCAGCATTTT.

J is TRBJ1-2 and V is TRBV2; weak D call: TRBD1 (5 bases). Trimming took off 5 bases at V and 2 bases at J, with 12 bases between the two ends. The CDR3 has 14 amino acids. Germline CDR1 and CDR2: SNHLY and FYNNEI. CDR3 amino acids: CASSPQRGNYGYTF. The CDR3 coding sequence is TGTGCCAGCAGTCCCCAGCGGGGCAACTATGGCTACACCTTC.

This chain joins TRBV4-1 and TRBJ2-1, with TRBD1 matching 9 bases. Germline lookup yields CDR1 MGHRA and CDR2 YSYEKL. CDR3 length: 16 residues. The junction had 7 bases not matched to a gene; V was cut back by 6 bases and J by 1 base. CDR3 residues: CASSFSGTGSYNEQFF. In DNA, the CDR3 is TGCGCCAGCAGTTTTTCCGGGACAGGGTCCTACAATGAGCAGTTCTTC.

This clone was observed a handful of times. This chain uses TRBV5-4 with TRBJ2-2; D perhaps matches TRBD2 (5 bases). CDR1 is SGHNT and CDR2 is YYREEE in the germline V gene (reference sequence). V was clipped by 4 bases and J by 5 bases, with 12 bases between them. This CDR3 region has 14 residues. The CDR3 here is CASSPRTGTGELFF. CDR3 DNA: TGTGCCAGCAGCCCGAGGACTGGTACCGGGGAGCTGTTTTTT.

The chain employs TRBV4-1 and TRBJ2-7, with D perhaps TRBD1 (6 bases). The ends were cut back, 0 bases at V and 0 bases at J, with 15 bases in the middle. The germline V gene has CDR1 MGHRA and CDR2 YSYEKL. CDR3 size: 17 residues. The CDR3 sequence: CASSQESTGTTSYEQYF. The CDR3 region has the DNA TGCGCCAGCAGCCAAGAAAGCACCGGGACAACCTCCTACGAGCAGTACTTC.

The chain uses TRBV7-9 and TRBJ2-7; tentatively, D is TRBD1 or TRBD2 (6 bases each). This CDR3 has 16 amino acids. Germline V gene data show CDR1 as SEHNR and CDR2 as FQNEAQ (reference sequence). The ends were cut back, 5 bases at V and 0 bases at J, with 17 bases in the middle. CDR3 loop: CASSLRGATASYEQYF. The CDR3 coding sequence is TGTGCCAGCAGCCTGAGGGGGGCGACAGCCTCCTACGAGCAGTACTTC.

This chain links TRBV11-2 with TRBJ1-4; weak D call: TRBD1 (5 bases). Germline V gene lookup returns CDR1 SGHAT and CDR2 FQNNGV. V was cut by 2 bases and J by 3 bases, with 10 bases left in between. The CDR3 contains 15 residues. In DNA form, the CDR3 reads TGTGCCAGCAGCTTACAAACGGGGGCTAATGAAAAACTGTTTTTT. Residues: CASSLQTGANEKLFF.

The gene calls are TRBV19 and TRBJ2-7, with 8 bases that match TRBD2. Germline CDR1 reads LNHDA; CDR2 reads SQIVND (reference sequence). V lost 6 bases and J lost 3; bases outside the gene matches: 7. The CDR3 sequence is 14 residues long. In DNA, the CDR3 is TGTGCCAGTAGGACAGAGCGGGGGAGCTACGAGCAGTACTTC. Protein product: CASRTERGSYEQYF.

The chain combines TRBV6-4 with TRBJ2-1, with 14 bases identical to TRBD2. The CDR3 has 15 residues. In germline, CDR1 is MRHNA, CDR2 SNTAGT. With V trimmed by 5 bases and J by 6 bases, 3 bases remained unmatched. DNA of the CDR3: TGTGCCAGCAGTACCGGGACTAGCGGGAGCAATGAGCAGTTCTTC. This codes for CASSTGTSGSNEQFF.

The rearrangement uses TRBV9 and TRBJ2-7; 10 positions match TRBD1. Germline lookup yields CDR1 SGDLS and CDR2 YYNGEE. The CDR3 consists of 16 residues. Trimming removed 4 bases from V and 5 bases from J; junction bases left unmatched: 12. The CDR3 reads CASSFASGTGVDEQYF. The CDR3 nucleotides are TGTGCCAGCAGCTTCGCCTCCGGGACAGGGGTAGACGAGCAGTACTTC.

This sequence joins TRBV28 and TRBJ1-2, with 8 bases identical to TRBD1. The CDR3 extends over 13 amino acids. Germline CDR1 MDHEN, CDR2 SYDVKM. Trimming took 6 bases from V and 8 from J; bases not matched to a gene: 8. The DNA for the CDR3 is TGTGCCAGCAGCCTCGGACAGGGCGTAGGCTACACCTTC. Translation gives CASSLGQGVGYTF.

Only a few counts were recorded for this clone. The rearrangement joins TRBV5-4 to TRBJ1-1; 7 bases match TRBD1. The V gene's germline CDR1 is SGHNT and CDR2 YYREEE (reference sequence). The CDR3 spans 12 residues. The junction had 3 bases not matched to a gene; V was cut back by 2 bases and J by 8 bases. CDR3 sequence (DNA): TGTGCCAGCAGCTTACGACAGGGAGAAGCTTTCTTT. Amino acid sequence: CASSLRQGEAFF.

V is TRBV28 and J is TRBJ1-4; 10 nucleotides line up with TRBD1. The CDR3 length is 15 residues. CDR1 MDHEN and CDR2 SYDVKM come from the germline V gene. V lost 8 bases to trimming and J lost 5 bases; unmatched junction nucleotides: 8. This CDR3 reads CASGIRTGGNEKLFF. The CDR3 DNA sequence: TGTGCCAGCGGCATCCGGACAGGGGGAAATGAAAAACTGTTTTTT.

The rearrangement uses TRBV9 and TRBJ1-6, with D possibly TRBD1 on 5 matching bases. CDR3 length: 16 amino acids. Per the germline V gene, CDR1 is SGDLS and CDR2 is YYNGEE. The ends were cut back, 4 bases at V and 10 bases at J, with 21 bases in the middle. In nucleotides, the CDR3 is TGTGCCAGCAGCCCCGATCCCCAGGGAAGGACATCACCCCTCCACTTT. The encoded protein is CASSPDPQGRTSPLHF.

The chain recombines TRBV9 with TRBJ1-3; maybe TRBD1 (5 bases). The V gene's germline CDR1 is SGDLS and CDR2 YYNGEE. The CDR3 runs to 15 residues. V lost 7 bases to trimming and J lost 0 bases, with 14 bases between them. CDR3 nucleotide sequence: TGTGCCAGCTCCCCCCAGGGCATCTCTGGAAACACCATATATTTT. Its translation: CASSPQGISGNTIYF.

The gene calls are TRBV18 and TRBJ2-1, with 8 bases that match TRBD1. J gave up 10 bases and V 6 bases, and 8 bases lay outside the gene matches. Germline CDR1 and CDR2: KGHSH and LQKENI. The CDR3 spans 13 residues. Written as DNA, the CDR3 is TGTGCCAGCTCCCCGGGGACAGGCGGCGAGCAGTTCTTC. It yields the protein CASSPGTGGEQFF.

The chain recombines TRBV9 with TRBJ1-1; D may be TRBD1 (5 bases). V lost 3 bases and J 0 bases, leaving 12 bases between the germline ends. Germline V gene lookup returns CDR1 SGDLS and CDR2 YYNGEE. The CDR3 runs to 15 residues. The CDR3 protein is CASSATGTVNTEAFF. The CDR3 region has the DNA TGTGCCAGCAGCGCTACCGGGACCGTGAACACTGAAGCTTTCTTT.

V and J are TRBV14 and TRBJ1-2; D is unresolved. The germline V and J ends were trimmed by 0 bases and 4 bases, with 6 bases remaining between them. In germline, CDR1 is SGHDN, CDR2 FVKESK. The CDR3 sequence is 13 residues long. The CDR3 DNA follows: TGTGCCAGCAGCCAAGATCGGGGCTATGGCTACACCTTC. Its protein is CASSQDRGYGYTF. The variable domain in full, completed from reference TRBV14 and TRBJ1-2, reads EAGVTQFPSHSVIEKGQTVTLRCDPISGHDNLYWYRRVMGKEIKFLLHFVKESKQDESGMPNNRFLAERTGGTYSTLKVQPAELEDSGVYFCASSQDRGYGYTFGSGTRLTVV.

The chain uses TRBV27 and TRBJ1-5; a weak D match, TRBD1 (6 bases). Germline CDR1 reads MNHEY; CDR2 reads SMNVEV (reference sequence). This CDR3 contains 14 residues. V lost 6 bases and J lost 6, with 15 bases in between. CDR3 DNA: TGTGCCAGCAGATCACAGGGAGAGAGTCAGCCCCAGCATTTT. Translating gives CASRSQGESQPQHF.

This chain uses TRBV5-1 with TRBJ2-1, with a possible D match to TRBD2 (6 bases). From germline, CDR1 is SGHRS and CDR2 YFSETQ. The length of the CDR3 is 15 residues. Deletions cut 2 bases from V and 3 bases from J, with 12 bases between. For the CDR3, the DNA is TGCGCCAGCAGCTTCACGGGAGAGGACTACAATGAGCAGTTCTTC. Translation: CASSFTGEDYNEQFF.

J is TRBJ2-7 and V is TRBV5-4, with TRBD1 identical over 9 bases. Trimming removed 4 bases from V and 0 bases from J; junction bases left unmatched: 5. From germline, CDR1 is SGHNT and CDR2 YYREEE (reference sequence). There are 15 residues in the CDR3. The CDR3: CASSPGQGFSYEQYF. The CDR3 nucleotides read TGTGCCAGCAGCCCGGGACAGGGATTCTCCTACGAGCAGTACTTC.

This clone was detected a few times. This sequence joins TRBV13 and TRBJ2-7; no definite D call. There are 13 residues in the CDR3. Trimming removed 2 bases at V and 1 base at J, with 6 bases between. CDR1 is PRHDT, CDR2 FYEKMQ, per germline (reference sequence). The CDR3 reads CASSLKGSYEQYF. CDR3 sequence (DNA): TGTGCCAGCAGCTTAAAGGGATCCTACGAGCAGTACTTC.